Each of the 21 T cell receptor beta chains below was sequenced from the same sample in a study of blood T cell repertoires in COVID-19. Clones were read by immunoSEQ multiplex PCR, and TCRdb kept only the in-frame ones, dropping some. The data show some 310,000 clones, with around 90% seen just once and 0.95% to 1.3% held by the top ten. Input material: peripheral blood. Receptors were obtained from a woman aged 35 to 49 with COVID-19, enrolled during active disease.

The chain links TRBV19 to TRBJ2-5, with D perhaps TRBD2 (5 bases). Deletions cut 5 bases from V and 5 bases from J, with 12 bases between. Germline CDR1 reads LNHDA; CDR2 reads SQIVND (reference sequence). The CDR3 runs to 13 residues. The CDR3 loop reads CASSRLSRETQYF. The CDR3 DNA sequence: TGTGCCAGTAGTCGACTATCAAGGGAGACCCAGTACTTC.

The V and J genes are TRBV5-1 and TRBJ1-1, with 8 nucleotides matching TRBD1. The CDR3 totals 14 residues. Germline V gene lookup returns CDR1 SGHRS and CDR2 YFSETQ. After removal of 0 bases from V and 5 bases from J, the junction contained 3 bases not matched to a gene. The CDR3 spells CASSLDRGATEAFF. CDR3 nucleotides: TGCGCCAGCAGCTTGGACAGGGGGGCAACTGAAGCTTTCTTT.

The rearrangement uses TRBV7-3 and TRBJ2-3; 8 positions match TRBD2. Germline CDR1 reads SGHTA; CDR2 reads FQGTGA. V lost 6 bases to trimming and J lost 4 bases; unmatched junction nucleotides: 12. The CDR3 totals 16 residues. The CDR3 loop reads CASSLLAGSGADTQYF. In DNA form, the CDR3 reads TGTGCCAGCAGTCTATTAGCGGGATCGGGGGCAGATACGCAGTATTTT.

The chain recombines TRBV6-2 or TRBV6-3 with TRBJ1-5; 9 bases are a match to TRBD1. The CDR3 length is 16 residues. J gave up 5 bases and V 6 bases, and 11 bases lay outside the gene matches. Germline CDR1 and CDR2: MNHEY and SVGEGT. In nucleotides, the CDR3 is TGTGCCAGCAGCCTCCTAGGGACAGGGAGGGATCAGCCCCAGCATTTT. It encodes CASSLLGTGRDQPQHF.

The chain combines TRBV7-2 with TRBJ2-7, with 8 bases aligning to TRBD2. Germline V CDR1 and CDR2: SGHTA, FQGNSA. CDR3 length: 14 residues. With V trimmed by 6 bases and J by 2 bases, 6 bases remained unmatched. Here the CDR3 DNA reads TGTGCCAGCAGTCGAACTAGCGGCCCCTACGAGCAGTACTTC. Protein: CASSRTSGPYEQYF.

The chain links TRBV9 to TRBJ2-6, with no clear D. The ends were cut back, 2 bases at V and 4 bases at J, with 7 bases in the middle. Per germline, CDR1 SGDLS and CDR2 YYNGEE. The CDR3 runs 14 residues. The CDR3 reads CASSVRTGANVLTF. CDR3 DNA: TGTGCCAGCAGCGTTAGAACCGGGGCCAACGTCCTGACTTTC.

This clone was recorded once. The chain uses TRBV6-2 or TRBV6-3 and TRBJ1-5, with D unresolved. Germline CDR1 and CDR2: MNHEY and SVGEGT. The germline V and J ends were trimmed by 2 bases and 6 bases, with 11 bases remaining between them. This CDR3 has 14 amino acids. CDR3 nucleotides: TGTGCCAGCAGTTACACGGGGTATGGTCAGCCCCAGCATTTT. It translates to CASSYTGYGQPQHF.

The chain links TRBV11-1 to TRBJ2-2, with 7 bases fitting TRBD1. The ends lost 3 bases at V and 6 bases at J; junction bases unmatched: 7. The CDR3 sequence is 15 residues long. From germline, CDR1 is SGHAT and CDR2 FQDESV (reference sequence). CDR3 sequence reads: CASSLAGGVAGELFF. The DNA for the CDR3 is TGTGCCAGCAGCTTGGCAGGGGGAGTGGCCGGGGAGCTGTTTTTT. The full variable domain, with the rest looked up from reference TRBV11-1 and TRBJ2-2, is EAEVAQSPRYKITEKSQAVAFWCDPISGHATLYWYRQILGQGPELLVQFQDESVVDDSQLPKDRFSAERLKGVDSTLKIQPAELGDSAMYLCASSLAGGVAGELFFGEGSRLTVL.

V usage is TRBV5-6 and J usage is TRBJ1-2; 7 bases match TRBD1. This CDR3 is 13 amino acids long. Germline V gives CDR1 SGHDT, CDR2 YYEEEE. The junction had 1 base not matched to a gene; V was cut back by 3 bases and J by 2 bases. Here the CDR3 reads CASSWDRNYGYTF. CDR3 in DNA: TGTGCCAGCAGCTGGGACAGAAACTATGGCTACACCTTC.

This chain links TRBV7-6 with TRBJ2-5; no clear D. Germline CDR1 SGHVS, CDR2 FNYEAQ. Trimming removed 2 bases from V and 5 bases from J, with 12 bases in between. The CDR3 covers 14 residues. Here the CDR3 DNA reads TGTGCCAGCAGCTTACTAGTTACCGGCGAGACCCAGTACTTC. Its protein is CASSLLVTGETQYF.

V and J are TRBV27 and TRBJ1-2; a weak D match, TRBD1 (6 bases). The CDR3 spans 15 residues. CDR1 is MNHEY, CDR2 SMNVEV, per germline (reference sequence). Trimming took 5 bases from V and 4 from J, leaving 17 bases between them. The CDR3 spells CASSGNRDTSYGYTF. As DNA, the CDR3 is TGTGCCAGCAGTGGAAACAGGGATACGTCCTATGGCTACACCTTC.

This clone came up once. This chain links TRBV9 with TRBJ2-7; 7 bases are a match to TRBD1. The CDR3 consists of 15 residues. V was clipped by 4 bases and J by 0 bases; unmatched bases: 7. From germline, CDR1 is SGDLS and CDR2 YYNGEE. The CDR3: CASSPRGQSSYEQYF. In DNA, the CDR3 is TGTGCCAGCAGCCCTCGGGGACAGAGCTCCTACGAGCAGTACTTC.

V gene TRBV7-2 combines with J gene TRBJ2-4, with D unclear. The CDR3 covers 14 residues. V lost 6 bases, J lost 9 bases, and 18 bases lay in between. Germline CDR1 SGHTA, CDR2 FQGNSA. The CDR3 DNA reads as TGTGCCAGCAGGTCAGGTCAGGCATTTGGCATTCAGTACTTC. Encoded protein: CASRSGQAFGIQYF.

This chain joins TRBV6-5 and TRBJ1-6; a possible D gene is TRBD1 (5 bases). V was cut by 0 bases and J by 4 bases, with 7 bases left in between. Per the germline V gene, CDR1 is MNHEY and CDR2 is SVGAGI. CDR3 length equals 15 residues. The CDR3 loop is CASSYSRQYNSPLHF. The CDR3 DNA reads TGTGCCAGCAGTTACTCGCGACAGTATAATTCACCCCTCCACTTT.

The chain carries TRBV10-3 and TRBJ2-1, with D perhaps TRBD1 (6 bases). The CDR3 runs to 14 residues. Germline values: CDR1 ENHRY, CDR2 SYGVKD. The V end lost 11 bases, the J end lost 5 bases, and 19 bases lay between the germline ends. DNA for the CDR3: TGTGCCGCCGAGGGGGTACCGGGCCACAATGAGCAGTTCTTC. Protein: CAAEGVPGHNEQFF.

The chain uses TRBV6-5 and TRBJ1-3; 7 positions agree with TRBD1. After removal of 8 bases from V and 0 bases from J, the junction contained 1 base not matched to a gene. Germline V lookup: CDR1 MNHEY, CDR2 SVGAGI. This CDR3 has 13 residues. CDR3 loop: CASGTASGNTIYF. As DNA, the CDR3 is TGTGCCAGCGGGACAGCCTCTGGAAACACCATATATTTT.

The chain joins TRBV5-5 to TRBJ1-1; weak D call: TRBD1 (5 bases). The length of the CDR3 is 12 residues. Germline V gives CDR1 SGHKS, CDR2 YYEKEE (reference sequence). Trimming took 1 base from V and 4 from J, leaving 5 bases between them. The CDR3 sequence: CASSLTGTEAFF. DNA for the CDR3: TGTGCCAGCAGCTTGACAGGCACTGAAGCTTTCTTT.

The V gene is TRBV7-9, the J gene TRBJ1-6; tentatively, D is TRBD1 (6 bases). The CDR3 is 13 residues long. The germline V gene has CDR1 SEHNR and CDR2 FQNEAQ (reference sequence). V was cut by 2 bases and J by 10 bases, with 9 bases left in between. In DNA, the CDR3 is TGTGCCAGCAGCTTAAGGGGGAGCTCACCCCTCCACTTT. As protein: CASSLRGSSPLHF.

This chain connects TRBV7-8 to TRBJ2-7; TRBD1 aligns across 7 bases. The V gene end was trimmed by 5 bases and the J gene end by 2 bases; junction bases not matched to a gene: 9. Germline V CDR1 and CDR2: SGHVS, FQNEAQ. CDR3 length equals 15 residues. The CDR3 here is CASSEGAFWAYEQYF. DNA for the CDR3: TGTGCCAGCAGCGAGGGGGCATTTTGGGCCTACGAGCAGTACTTC.

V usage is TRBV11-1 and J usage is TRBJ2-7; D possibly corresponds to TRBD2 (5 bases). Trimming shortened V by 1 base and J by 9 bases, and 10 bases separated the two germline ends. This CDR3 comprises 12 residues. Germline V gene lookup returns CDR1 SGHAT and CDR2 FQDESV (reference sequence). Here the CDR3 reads CASSLDPSGQYF. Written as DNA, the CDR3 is TGTGCCAGCAGCTTAGACCCGAGCGGGCAGTACTTC.

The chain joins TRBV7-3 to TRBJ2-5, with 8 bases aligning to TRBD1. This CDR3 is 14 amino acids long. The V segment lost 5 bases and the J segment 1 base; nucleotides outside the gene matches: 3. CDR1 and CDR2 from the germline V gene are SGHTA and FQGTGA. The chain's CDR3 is CASSPGTGQETQYF. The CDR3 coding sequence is TGTGCCAGCAGCCCCGGGACAGGCCAAGAGACCCAGTACTTC.